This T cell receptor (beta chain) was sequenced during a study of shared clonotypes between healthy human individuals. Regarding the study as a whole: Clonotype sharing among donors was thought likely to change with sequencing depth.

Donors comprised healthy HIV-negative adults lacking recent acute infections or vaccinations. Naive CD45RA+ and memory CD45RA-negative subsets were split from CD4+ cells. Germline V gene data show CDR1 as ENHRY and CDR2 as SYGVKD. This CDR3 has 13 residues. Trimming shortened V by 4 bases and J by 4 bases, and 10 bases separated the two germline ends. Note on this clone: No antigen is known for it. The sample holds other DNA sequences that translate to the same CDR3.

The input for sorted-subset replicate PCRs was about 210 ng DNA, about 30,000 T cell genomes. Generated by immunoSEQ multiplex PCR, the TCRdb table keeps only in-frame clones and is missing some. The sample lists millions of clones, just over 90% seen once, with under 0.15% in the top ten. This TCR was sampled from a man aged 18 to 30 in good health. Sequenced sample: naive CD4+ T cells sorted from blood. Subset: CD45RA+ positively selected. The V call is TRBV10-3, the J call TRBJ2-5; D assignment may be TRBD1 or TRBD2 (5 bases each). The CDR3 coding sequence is TGTGCCATCAGTGGGGGTGGGGGAGAGACCCAGTACTTC. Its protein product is CAISGGGGETQYF.